The 13 T cell receptor beta chains in this list originate from one sample, sequenced in a study of shared clonotypes between healthy human individuals (dated by TCRdb to the early 2020s). Receptors were amplified or captured by the immunoSEQ multiplex PCR assay. TCRdb took over this immuneACCESS table, retaining in-frame rearrangements with V and J assigned. Such tables are incomplete; in checked studies, under half of the missing clones stem from an unresolved V gene, and the remainder is unexplained. Across this sample there are some 1,100,000 clones, with more than 75% seen only once. Under 0.65% of the sample is in the top ten clones. The sample taken for sequencing was memory CD4+ T cells from PBMCs. The sample's cell subset or site label is to be understood as: CD45RA-negative fraction. The receptor source for this set is a man aged 18 to 30 in good health. Some clones in this sample may be carry-over from other donors' samples.

The chain couples TRBV5-1 to TRBJ2-2, with TRBD2 matching 8 bases. V was clipped by 4 bases and J by 0 bases; unmatched bases: 8. Germline assignment: CDR1 SGHRS and CDR2 YFSETQ. This CDR3 contains 17 residues. The CDR3 loop reads CASSPAGGVSNTGELFF. Here the CDR3 DNA reads TGCGCCAGCAGCCCGGCCGGGGGGGTATCGAACACCGGGGAGCTGTTTTTT.

J is TRBJ2-5 and V is TRBV5-6; 12 bases fit TRBD2. Germline V lookup: CDR1 SGHDT, CDR2 YYEEEE. J gave up 2 bases and V 3 bases, and 8 bases lay outside the gene matches. CDR3 length equals 17 residues. This CDR3 is CASSSRLAGVAQETQYF. The CDR3 nucleotides read TGTGCCAGCAGCTCCAGACTAGCGGGAGTGGCACAAGAGACCCAGTACTTC.

V is TRBV18 and J is TRBJ2-1, with 7 bases lining up with TRBD1. Germline CDR1 and CDR2: KGHSH and LQKENI. This CDR3 is 13 amino acids long. J was trimmed by 8 bases and V by 4 bases; bases with no gene match: 5. Here the CDR3 DNA reads TGTGCCAGCTCACTCGGGACAGCGGATGAGCAGTTCTTC. This encodes CASSLGTADEQFF.

The chain is built from TRBV28 and TRBJ2-1, with D perhaps matching TRBD2 (6 bases). Germline lookup yields CDR1 MDHEN and CDR2 SYDVKM. V was cut by 5 bases and J by 9 bases, with 17 bases left in between. The CDR3 covers 14 residues. CDR3 sequence (DNA): TGTGCCAGCAGTCCCCCTAGCGTTATTAGTGAGCAGTTCTTC. Its translation: CASSPPSVISEQFF.

This clone appeared a few times. The chain couples TRBV28 to TRBJ1-5, with 7 bases fitting TRBD1. The length of the CDR3 is 13 residues. Losses at the gene ends were 6 bases for V and 6 bases for J; bases not matched to a gene: 5. Germline V gene lookup returns CDR1 MDHEN and CDR2 SYDVKM. The chain's CDR3 is CASSPDRVQPQHF. The CDR3 region has the DNA TGTGCCAGCAGCCCCGACAGGGTTCAGCCCCAGCATTTT.

The chain couples TRBV7-2 to TRBJ2-6; no clear D gene. Trimming pared 3 bases from V and 1 base from J, leaving 7 bases between. Germline lookup yields CDR1 SGHTA and CDR2 FQGNSA. The CDR3 consists of 15 residues. For the CDR3, the DNA is TGTGCCAGCAGCTTGCTAATGTCTGGGGCCAACGTCCTGACTTTC. Amino acids: CASSLLMSGANVLTF.

This clone was counted only a few times. The chain recombines TRBV25-1 with TRBJ1-4; a possible D gene is TRBD1 (6 bases). Per the germline V gene, CDR1 is MGHDK and CDR2 is SYGVNS. The CDR3 spans 11 residues. The V end was cut by 2 bases, the J end by 15 bases, with 10 bases between. The CDR3 loop reads CASSEGGAMFF. The CDR3 DNA sequence: TGTGCCAGCAGTGAAGGGGGGGCTATGTTTTTT.

As to this clone: Other nucleotide sequences in the sample specify the same CDR3. The chain carries TRBV7-3 and TRBJ2-5; D is ambiguous. The CDR3 contains 13 residues. The ends were cut back, 0 bases at V and 2 bases at J, with 4 bases in the middle. CDR1 is SGHTA, CDR2 FQGTGA, per germline. CDR3 sequence reads: CASSLTPQETQYF. In DNA, the CDR3 is TGTGCCAGCAGCTTAACGCCTCAAGAGACCCAGTACTTC.

This clone was picked up one time. The CDR3 reads CASSPGLVRYEQYF. CDR3 DNA sequence: TGTGCCAGCAGCCCGGGGTTGGTGAGATACGAGCAGTACTTC. The rearrangement joins TRBV7-2 to TRBJ2-7; tentatively, D is TRBD2 (5 bases). The ends were cut back, 5 bases at V and 4 bases at J, with 15 bases in the middle. The CDR3 has 14 amino acids. Germline assignment: CDR1 SGHTA and CDR2 FQGNSA.

This clone showed up just once. The J gene is TRBJ2-2, the V gene TRBV11-3; D ambiguous. Germline V gives CDR1 SGHNT, CDR2 YENEEA. V was shortened by 1 base and J by 11 bases, with 8 bases between the two germline ends. This CDR3 contains 12 residues. The CDR3 spells CASSLGNGELFF. The CDR3 DNA sequence: TGTGCCAGCAGCTTAGGAAACGGAGAGCTGTTTTTT.

The chain has TRBV27 and TRBJ1-4; TRBD1 might be the D (5 bases). V lost 1 base and J lost 14, with 20 bases in between. CDR1 and CDR2 from the germline V gene are MNHEY and SMNVEV (reference sequence). The CDR3 spans 15 residues. DNA of the CDR3: TGTGCCAGCAGTTTATTTGGGGGAGTCAGGGTTTGTCTGTTTTTT. It yields the protein CASSLFGGVRVCLFF.

This chain joins TRBV6-1 and TRBJ2-1; D possibly uses TRBD1 or TRBD2 (5 bases each). The V end lost 4 bases, the J end lost 9 bases, and 16 bases lay between the germline ends. This CDR3 region has 14 residues. The germline CDR1 and CDR2 sequences are MNHNS and SASEGT. The CDR3 loop reads CASSAAGALTEQFF. The CDR3 bases are TGTGCCAGCAGTGCAGCCGGGGCTCTCACTGAGCAGTTCTTC.

The genes are TRBV28 and TRBJ2-7; 9 bases agree with TRBD1. The junction had 7 bases not matched to a gene; V was cut back by 7 bases and J by 6 bases. This CDR3 has 13 amino acids. Germline CDR1 and CDR2: MDHEN and SYDVKM. CDR3 region: CASKGDRVSEQYF. CDR3 DNA: TGTGCCAGCAAGGGGGACAGGGTATCCGAGCAGTACTTC.